This T cell receptor beta chain emerged from a study of tumor-infiltrating lymphocytes in primary liver carcinoma. Both blood RNA, taken from unsorted whole blood, and germline DNA were extracted. This clonotype was counted a single time. It may be a read error: a sequence one base away is much more abundant. The CDR3 totals 13 residues. Per the germline V gene, CDR1 is MNHEY and CDR2 is SVGAGI. A constant-region primer served to make TCR beta cDNA from about 530 ng total RNA. Sequencing libraries for TCR beta derived from three nested multiplex PCR rounds that used slightly modified ARM-PCR. Rounds one and two of PCR, each of 9 to 11 cycles, were primed with TRBV1-TRBV30 forward primers and a C-beta reverse primer. TCRdb called the multiplex PCR reads again in MiXCR, with one record for every CDR3 protein. The table includes around 330,000 distinct CDR3 sequences, about 50% detected once.

The rearrangement uses TRBV6-5 and TRBJ1-1; D is ambiguous. The specimen sequenced was peripheral blood. The sequence came from a woman aged 30 to 39 with primary liver carcinoma and hepatitis B virus infection. The CDR3 DNA is TGTGCCAGCAGTTACTCTTTCCGAACTGAAGCTTACTTT. This sequence encodes CASSYSFRTEAYF.